These T cell receptor beta chains were read from a single sample in a study of control samples from healthy donors and cancer patients. Clones were read by immunoSEQ multiplex PCR, and TCRdb kept only the in-frame ones, dropping some. The sample records some 78,000 clones, about 89% being singletons. What was sequenced was blood. These receptors were obtained from a woman in her sixties or seventies in good health. CDR3s leave out the opening cysteine and the closing phenylalanine or tryptophan. The order of the fields is V gene, J gene, CDR3 protein.

>TRBV5-5|TRBJ1-5
ASSYPKDQPQH
>TRBV6-1|TRBJ1-5
ASSETVLNQPQH
>TRBV27|TRBJ1-1
ARPPGQGLNTEAF
>TRBV21-1|TRBJ2-7
ASSKGRGSHEQY
>TRBV5-6|TRBJ1-2
ASSPWDRAFT
>TRBV9|TRBJ2-1
ASSVTSGRNEQF
>TRBV7-9|TRBJ1-1
ASSFDGSNTEAF
>TRBV5-4|TRBJ2-7
ASSQGQGRMEEQY
>TRBV6-2/TRBV6-3|TRBJ1-2
ASSYPPDGVGGYT
>TRBV6-5|TRBJ1-1
ASSRREQGGTEAF
>TRBV3-1/TRBV3-2|TRBJ2-7
ASSQGSHEQY
>TRBV28|TRBJ2-2
ASRPLKILNTGELF